This TCR beta chain was observed in a study of identical twins. Study-wide results and caveats: Cross-sectional statistical analysis, not tracking of the same donors, underpinned the conclusions.

In TCRdb, the 5' RACE reads were re-called with MiXCR into one record per CDR3 protein. The sample lists roughly 540,000 distinct CDR3 sequences, 20% to 25% occurring once. The CDR3 is 14 amino acids. The ends lost 4 bases at V and 9 bases at J; junction bases unmatched: 6. Germline CDR1 and CDR2: LGHNA and YSLEER. Notes on this clonotype: Antigen: not known.

The same data also went into a second study, on T cells expressing NK-cell markers. That report notes: The contribution of dominant NKG2C+ clonotypes to CD8+ T cells in roughly six donors was 1.0-7.0%. The CD3+CD56-NKG2C+ fraction was also led by these clonotypes in a few donors.

Sample: CD4+ T cells sorted from blood. The chain has TRBV4-3 and TRBJ1-6; 7 positions match TRBD1. This sequence was found in a woman between 18 and 29 years old in good health. The CDR3: CASSLRQGGSPLHF. The CDR3 coding sequence is TGCGCCAGCAGCCTCCGACAGGGAGGTTCACCCCTCCACTTT.